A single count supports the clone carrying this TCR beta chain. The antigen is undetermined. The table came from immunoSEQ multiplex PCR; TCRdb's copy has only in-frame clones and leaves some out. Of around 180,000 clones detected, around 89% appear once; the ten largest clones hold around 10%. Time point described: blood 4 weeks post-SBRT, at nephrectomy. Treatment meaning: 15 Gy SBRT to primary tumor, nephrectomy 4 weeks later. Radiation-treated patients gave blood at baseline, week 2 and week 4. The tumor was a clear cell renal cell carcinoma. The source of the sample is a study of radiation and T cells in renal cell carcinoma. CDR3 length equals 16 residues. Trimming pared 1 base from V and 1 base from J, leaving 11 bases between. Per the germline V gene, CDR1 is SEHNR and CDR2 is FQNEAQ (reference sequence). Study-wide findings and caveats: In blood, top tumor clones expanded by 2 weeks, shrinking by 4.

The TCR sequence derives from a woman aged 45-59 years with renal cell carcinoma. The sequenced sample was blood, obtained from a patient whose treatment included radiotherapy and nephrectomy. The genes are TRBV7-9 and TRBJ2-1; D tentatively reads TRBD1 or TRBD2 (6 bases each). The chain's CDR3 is CASSLGAGTSYNEQFF. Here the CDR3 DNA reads TGTGCCAGCAGCTTAGGGGCGGGGACATCCTACAATGAGCAGTTCTTC.